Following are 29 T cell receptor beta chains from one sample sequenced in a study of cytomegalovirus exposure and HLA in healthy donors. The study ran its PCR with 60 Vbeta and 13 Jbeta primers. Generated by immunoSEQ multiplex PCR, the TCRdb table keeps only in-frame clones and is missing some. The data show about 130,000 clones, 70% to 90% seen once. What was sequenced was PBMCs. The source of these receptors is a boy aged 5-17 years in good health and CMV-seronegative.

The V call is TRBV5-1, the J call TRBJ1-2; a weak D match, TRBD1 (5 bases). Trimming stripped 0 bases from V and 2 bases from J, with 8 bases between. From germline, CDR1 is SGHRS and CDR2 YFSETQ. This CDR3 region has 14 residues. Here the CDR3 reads CASSLDPGNYGYTF. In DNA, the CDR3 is TGCGCCAGCAGCTTGGACCCAGGGAACTATGGCTACACCTTC.

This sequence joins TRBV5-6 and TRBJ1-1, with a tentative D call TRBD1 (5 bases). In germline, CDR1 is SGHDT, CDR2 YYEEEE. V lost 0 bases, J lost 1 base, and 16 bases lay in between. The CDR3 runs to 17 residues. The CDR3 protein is CASSLVGGAGPNTEAFF. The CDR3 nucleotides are TGTGCCAGCAGCTTGGTTGGGGGAGCGGGGCCGAACACTGAAGCTTTCTTT.

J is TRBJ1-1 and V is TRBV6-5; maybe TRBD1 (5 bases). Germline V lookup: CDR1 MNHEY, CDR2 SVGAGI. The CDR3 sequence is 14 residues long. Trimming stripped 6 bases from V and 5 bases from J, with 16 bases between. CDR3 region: CASSGQGRGTEAFF. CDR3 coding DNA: TGTGCCAGCAGCGGGCAGGGCCGCGGAACTGAAGCTTTCTTT.

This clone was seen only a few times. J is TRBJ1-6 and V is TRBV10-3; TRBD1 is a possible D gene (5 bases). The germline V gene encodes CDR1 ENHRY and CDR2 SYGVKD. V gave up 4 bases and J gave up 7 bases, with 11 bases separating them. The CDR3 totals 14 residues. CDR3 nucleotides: TGTGCCATCAGTGTTGGGGGGGGGAATTCACCCCTCCACTTT. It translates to CAISVGGGNSPLHF.

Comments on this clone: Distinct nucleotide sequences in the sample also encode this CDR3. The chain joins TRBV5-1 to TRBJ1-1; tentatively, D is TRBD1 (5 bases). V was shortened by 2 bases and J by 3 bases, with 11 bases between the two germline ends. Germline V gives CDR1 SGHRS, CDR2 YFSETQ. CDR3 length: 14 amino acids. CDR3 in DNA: TGCGCCAGCAGCTTAGTCGGAGGGGACACTGAAGCTTTCTTT. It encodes CASSLVGGDTEAFF.

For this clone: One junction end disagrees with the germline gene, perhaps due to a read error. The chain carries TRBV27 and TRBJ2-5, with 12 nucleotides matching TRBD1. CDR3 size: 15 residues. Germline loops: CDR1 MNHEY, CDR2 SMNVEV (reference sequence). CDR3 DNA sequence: TGTGCCAGCACTTTAGGGACAGGGGGCGGCGAGACCCAGTACTTC. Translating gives CASTLGTGGGETQYF.

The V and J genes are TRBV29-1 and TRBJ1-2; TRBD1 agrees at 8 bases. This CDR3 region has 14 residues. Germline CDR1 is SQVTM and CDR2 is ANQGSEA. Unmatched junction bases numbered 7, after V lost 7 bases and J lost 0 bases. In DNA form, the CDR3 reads TGCAGCGCCGGACAGGGCAGATCTAACTATGGCTACACCTTC. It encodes CSAGQGRSNYGYTF.

The CDR3 region is CASSQGDSEAFF. Here the CDR3 DNA reads TGTGCCAGCAGCCAAGGGGACAGTGAAGCTTTCTTT. V is TRBV4-2 and J is TRBJ1-1, with TRBD1 matching over 7 bases. Trimming removed 1 base from V and 7 bases from J; junction bases left unmatched: 0. Per the germline V gene, CDR1 is LGHNA and CDR2 is YNFKEQ. The length of the CDR3 is 12 residues.

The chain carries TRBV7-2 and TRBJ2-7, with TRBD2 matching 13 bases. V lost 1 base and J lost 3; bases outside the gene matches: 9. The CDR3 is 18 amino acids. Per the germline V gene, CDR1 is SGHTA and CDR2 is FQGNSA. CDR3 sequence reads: CASSLVTSGRGIVYEQYF. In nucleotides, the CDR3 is TGTGCCAGCAGCTTAGTTACTAGCGGGAGGGGGATCGTCTACGAGCAGTACTTC.

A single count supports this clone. CDR3 amino acids: CASSLEGLSEAFF. The CDR3 coding sequence is TGTGCCAGCAGTTTAGAGGGTTTATCTGAAGCTTTCTTT. The V gene is TRBV7-3, the J gene TRBJ1-1; D call uncertain. V was pared by 6 bases and J by 6 bases, with 14 bases between. Germline CDR1 is SGHTA and CDR2 is FQGTGA. The CDR3 covers 13 residues.

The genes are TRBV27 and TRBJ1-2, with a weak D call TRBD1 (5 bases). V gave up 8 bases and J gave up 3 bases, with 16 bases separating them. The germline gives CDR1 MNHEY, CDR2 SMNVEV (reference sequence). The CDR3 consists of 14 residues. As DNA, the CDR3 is TGTGCCAGCGCCCTCCGGGGAGGGGACTATGGCTACACCTTC. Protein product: CASALRGGDYGYTF.

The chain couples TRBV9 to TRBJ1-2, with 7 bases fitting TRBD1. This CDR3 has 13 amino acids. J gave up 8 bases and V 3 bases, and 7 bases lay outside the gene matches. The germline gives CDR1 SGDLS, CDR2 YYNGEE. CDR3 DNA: TGTGCCAGCAGCGCCTACAGGGGTGAGGGCTACACCTTC. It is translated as CASSAYRGEGYTF.

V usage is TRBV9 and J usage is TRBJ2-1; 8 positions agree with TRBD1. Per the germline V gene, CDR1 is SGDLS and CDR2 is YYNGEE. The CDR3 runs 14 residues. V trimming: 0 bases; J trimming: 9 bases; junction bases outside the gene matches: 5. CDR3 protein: CASSVASGGIEQFF. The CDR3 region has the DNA TGTGCCAGCAGCGTAGCGTCAGGGGGCATTGAGCAGTTCTTC.

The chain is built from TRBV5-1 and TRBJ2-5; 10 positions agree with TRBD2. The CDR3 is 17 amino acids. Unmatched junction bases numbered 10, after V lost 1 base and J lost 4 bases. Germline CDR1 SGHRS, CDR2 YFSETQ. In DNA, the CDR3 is TGCGCCAGCAGCTTGTATCAAGCGGGGGGGCCTGGAGAGACCCAGTACTTC. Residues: CASSLYQAGGPGETQYF.

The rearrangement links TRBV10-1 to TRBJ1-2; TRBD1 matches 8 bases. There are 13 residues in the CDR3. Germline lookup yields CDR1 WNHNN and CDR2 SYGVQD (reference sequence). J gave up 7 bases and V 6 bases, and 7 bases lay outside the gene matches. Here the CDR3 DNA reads TGCGCCAGCAGGCCGGGACAGGTTAGTGGCTACACCTTC. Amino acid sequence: CASRPGQVSGYTF.

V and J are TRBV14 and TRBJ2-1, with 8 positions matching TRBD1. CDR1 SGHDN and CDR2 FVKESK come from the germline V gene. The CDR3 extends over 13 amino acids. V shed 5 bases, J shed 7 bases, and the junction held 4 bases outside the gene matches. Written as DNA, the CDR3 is TGTGCCAGCAGCAACCACAGGGGGAATGAGCAGTTCTTC. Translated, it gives CASSNHRGNEQFF.

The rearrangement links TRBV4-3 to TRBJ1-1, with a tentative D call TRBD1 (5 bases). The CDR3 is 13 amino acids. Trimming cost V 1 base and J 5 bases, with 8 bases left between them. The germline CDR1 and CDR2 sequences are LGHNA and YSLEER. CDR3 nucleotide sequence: TGCGCCAGCAGCCAAGTTCGGGGGACTGAAGCTTTCTTT. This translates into CASSQVRGTEAFF.

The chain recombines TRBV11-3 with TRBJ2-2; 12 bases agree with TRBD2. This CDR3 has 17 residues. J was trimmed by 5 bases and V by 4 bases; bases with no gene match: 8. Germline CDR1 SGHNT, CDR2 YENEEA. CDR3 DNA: TGTGCCAGCAGCTCGCAGACTAGCGGGAGAGGTACCGGGGAGCTGTTTTTT. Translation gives CASSSQTSGRGTGELFF.

The CDR3, as DNA: TGTGCCAGCACAGCCTCGGGACAGGGAATTAACTATGGCTACACCTTC. Residues: CASTASGQGINYGYTF. The chain joins TRBV25-1 to TRBJ1-2; 9 nucleotides match TRBD1. The CDR3 sequence is 16 residues long. The germline V gene has CDR1 MGHDK and CDR2 SYGVNS. V shed 7 bases and J 1 base; nucleotides not matched to a gene: 10.

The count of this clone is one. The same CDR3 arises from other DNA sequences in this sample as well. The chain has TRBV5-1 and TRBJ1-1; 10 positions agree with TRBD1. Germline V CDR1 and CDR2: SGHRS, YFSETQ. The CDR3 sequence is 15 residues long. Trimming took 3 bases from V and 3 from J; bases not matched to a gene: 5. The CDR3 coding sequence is TGCGCCAGCAGCTCCGGGACAGGGGTCTACACTGAAGCTTTCTTT. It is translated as CASSSGTGVYTEAFF.

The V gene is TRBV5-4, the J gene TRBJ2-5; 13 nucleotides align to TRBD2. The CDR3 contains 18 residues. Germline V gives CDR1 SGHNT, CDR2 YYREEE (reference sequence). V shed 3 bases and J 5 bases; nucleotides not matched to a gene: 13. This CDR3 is CASSSNVETSGGRETQYF. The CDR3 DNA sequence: TGTGCCAGCAGCTCAAACGTTGAGACTAGCGGGGGGAGGGAGACCCAGTACTTC.

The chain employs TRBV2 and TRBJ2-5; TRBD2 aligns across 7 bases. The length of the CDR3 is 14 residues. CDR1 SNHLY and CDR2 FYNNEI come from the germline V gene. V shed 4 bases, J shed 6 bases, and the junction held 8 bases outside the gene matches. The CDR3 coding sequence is TGTGCCAGCAGTGTAGGACTAGTCGCGAAGACCCAGTACTTC. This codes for CASSVGLVAKTQYF. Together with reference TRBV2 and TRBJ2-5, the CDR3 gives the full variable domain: EPEVTQTPSHQVTQMGQEVILRCVPISNHLYFYWYRQILGQKVEFLVSFYNNEISEKSEIFDDQFSVERPDGSNFTLKIRSTKLEDSAMYFCASSVGLVAKTQYFGPGTRLLVL.

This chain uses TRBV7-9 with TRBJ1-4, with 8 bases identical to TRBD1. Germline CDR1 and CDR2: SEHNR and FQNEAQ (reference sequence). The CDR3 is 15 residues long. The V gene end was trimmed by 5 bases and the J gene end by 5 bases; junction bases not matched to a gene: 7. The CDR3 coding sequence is TGTGCCAGCAGCCATACGGGACAGGAAAATGAAAAACTGTTTTTT. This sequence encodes CASSHTGQENEKLFF.

In DNA form, the CDR3 reads TGTGCCAGCAGTGAAGGACAGACCACAGATACGCAGTATTTT. Protein sequence: CASSEGQTTDTQYF. The J gene is TRBJ2-3, the V gene TRBV2, with D possibly matching TRBD1 (5 bases). This CDR3 is 14 amino acids long. V was clipped by 1 base and J by 2 bases, with 7 bases between them. The V gene's germline CDR1 is SNHLY and CDR2 FYNNEI.

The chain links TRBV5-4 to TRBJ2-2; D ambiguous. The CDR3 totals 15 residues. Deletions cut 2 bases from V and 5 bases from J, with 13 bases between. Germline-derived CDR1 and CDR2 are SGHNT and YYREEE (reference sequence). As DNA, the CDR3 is TGTGCCAGCAGCTTAGCGACGGCCGCAACCGGGGAGCTGTTTTTT. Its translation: CASSLATAATGELFF.

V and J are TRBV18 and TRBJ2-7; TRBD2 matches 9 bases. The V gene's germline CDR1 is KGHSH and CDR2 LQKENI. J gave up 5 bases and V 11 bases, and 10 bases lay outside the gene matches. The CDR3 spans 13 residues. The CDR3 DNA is TGTGCCTCTCAGGGGATAGCGGGAGACGAGCAGTACTTC. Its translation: CASQGIAGDEQYF.

The CDR3, as DNA: TGTGCCTGGAGGGAGACAGGGGGAGTCTCACCCCTCCACTTT. Its translation is CAWRETGGVSPLHF. The chain carries TRBV30 and TRBJ1-6; 9 bases are a match to TRBD1. V shed 3 bases and J 10 bases; nucleotides not matched to a gene: 7. This CDR3 spans 14 amino acids. Germline CDR1 and CDR2: GTSNPN and SVGIG (reference sequence).

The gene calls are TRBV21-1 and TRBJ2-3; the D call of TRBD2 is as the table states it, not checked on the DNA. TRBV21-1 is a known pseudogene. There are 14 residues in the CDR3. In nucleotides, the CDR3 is TGTGCCAGCAGCGAAAAAGACTGCACAGATACGCAGTATTTT. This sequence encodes CASSEKDCTDTQYF.

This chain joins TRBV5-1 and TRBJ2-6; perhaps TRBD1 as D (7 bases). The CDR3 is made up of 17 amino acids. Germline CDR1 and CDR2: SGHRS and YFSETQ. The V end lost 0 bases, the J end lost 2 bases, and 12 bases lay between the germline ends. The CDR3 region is CASSLVQGGTGANVLTF. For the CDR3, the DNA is TGCGCCAGCAGCTTGGTGCAGGGGGGAACTGGGGCCAACGTCCTGACTTTC.